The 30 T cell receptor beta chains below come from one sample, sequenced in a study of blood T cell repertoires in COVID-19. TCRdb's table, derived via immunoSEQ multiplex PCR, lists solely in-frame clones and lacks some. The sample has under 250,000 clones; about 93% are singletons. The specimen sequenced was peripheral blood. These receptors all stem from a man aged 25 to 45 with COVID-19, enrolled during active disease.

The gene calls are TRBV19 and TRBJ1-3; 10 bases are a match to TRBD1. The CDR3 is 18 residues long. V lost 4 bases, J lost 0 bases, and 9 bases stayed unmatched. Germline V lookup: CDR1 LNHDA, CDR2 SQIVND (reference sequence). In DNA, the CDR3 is TGTGCCAGTAGTAAACTCGTGGGACAGGGGTTCTCTGGAAACACCATATATTTT. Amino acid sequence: CASSKLVGQGFSGNTIYF.

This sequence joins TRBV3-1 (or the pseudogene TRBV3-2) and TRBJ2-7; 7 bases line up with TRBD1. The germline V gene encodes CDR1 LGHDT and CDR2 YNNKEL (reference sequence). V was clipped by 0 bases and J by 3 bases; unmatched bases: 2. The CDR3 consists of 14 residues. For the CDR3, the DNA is TGTGCCAGCAGCCAAGAAAACAGGGGCTACGAGCAGTACTTC. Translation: CASSQENRGYEQYF.

The CDR3 nucleotides are TGTGCCAGCAGCTTCAGGGGGCATGATGAAAAACTGTTTTTT. Encoded protein: CASSFRGHDEKLFF. The V and J genes are TRBV5-6 and TRBJ1-4, with 8 bases identical to TRBD1. CDR3 size: 14 residues. Germline assignment: CDR1 SGHDT and CDR2 YYEEEE. V gave up 2 bases and J gave up 6 bases; unmatched junction bases: 3.

The CDR3 DNA sequence: TGTGCCAGCAGCTTGGTCGCCCAGCGGTACCACAATGAGCAGTTCTTC. Protein product: CASSLVAQRYHNEQFF. The V and J genes are TRBV5-4 and TRBJ2-1; D may be TRBD2 (5 bases). Between the trimmed V and J ends, which lost 0 bases and 5 bases, there was a span of 15 bases. This CDR3 comprises 16 residues. CDR1 is SGHNT and CDR2 is YYREEE in the germline V gene (reference sequence).

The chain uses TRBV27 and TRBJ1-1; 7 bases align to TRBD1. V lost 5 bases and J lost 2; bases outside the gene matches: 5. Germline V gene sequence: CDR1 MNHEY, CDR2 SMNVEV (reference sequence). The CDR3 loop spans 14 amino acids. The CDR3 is CASSPRQGNTEAFF. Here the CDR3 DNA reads TGTGCCAGCAGTCCGAGACAGGGAAACACTGAAGCTTTCTTT.

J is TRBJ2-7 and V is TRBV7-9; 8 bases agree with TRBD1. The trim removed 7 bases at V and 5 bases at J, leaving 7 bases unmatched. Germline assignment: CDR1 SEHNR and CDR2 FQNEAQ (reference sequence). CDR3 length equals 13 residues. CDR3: CASTTRTGNEQYF. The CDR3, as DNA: TGTGCCAGCACCACCCGGACAGGGAACGAGCAGTACTTC.

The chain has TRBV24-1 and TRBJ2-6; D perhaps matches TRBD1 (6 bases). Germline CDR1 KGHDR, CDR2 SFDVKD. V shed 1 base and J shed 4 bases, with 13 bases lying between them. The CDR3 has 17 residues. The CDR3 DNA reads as TGTGCCACCAGTGATTTCGGGTCCGGGACAGGGGCCAACGTCCTGACTTTC. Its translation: CATSDFGSGTGANVLTF.

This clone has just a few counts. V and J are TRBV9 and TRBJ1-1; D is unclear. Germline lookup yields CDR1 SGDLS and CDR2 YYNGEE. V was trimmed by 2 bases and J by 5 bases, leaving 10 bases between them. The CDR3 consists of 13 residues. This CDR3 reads CASSVGRDTEAFF. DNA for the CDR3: TGTGCCAGCAGCGTGGGTCGGGATACTGAAGCTTTCTTT.

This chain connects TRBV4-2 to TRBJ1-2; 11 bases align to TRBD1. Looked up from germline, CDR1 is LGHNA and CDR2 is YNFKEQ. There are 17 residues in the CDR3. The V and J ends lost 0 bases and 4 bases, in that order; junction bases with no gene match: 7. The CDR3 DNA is TGTGCCAGCAGCCAAGAAGGGACAGGGGGACCCTTCTATGGCTACACCTTC. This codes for CASSQEGTGGPFYGYTF.

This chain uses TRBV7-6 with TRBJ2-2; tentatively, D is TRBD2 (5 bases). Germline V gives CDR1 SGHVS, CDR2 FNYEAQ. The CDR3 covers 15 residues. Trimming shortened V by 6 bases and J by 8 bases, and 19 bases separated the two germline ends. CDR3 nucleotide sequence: TGTGCCAGCAGACATACTCCCGGGGTTGATGGGGAGCTGTTTTTT. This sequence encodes CASRHTPGVDGELFF.

The CDR3 DNA follows: TGTGCCAGCAGTCGGGACATATGGAACACTGAAGCTTTCTTT. As protein: CASSRDIWNTEAFF. The V and J genes are TRBV6-5 and TRBJ1-1; weak D call: TRBD1 (6 bases). From germline, CDR1 is MNHEY and CDR2 SVGAGI. CDR3 length: 14 residues. The germline V and J ends were trimmed by 5 bases and 1 base, with 11 bases remaining between them.

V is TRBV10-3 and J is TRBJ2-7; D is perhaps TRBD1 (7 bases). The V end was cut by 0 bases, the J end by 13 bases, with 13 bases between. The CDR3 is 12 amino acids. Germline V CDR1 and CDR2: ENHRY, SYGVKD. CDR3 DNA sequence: TGTGCCATCAGTGAGTCGGCAGGGGGGTTCTACTTC. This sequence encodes CAISESAGGFYF.

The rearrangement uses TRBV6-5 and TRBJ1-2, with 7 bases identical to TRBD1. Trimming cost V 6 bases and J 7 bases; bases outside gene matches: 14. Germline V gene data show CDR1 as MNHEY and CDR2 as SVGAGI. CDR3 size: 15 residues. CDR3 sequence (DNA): TGTGCCAGCAGCAGCCGGGACAGTACCTTATCTGGCTACACCTTC. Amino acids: CASSSRDSTLSGYTF.

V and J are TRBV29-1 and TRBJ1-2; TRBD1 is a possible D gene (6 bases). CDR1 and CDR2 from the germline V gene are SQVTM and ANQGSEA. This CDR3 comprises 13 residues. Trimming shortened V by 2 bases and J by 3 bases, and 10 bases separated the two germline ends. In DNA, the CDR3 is TGCAGCGTTGAACCCCGACAGGACTATGGCTACACCTTC. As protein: CSVEPRQDYGYTF.

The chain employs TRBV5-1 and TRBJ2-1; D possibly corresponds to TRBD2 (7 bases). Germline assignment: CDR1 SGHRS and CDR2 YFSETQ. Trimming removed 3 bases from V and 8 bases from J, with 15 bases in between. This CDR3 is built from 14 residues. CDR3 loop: CASSSRLGGDEQFF. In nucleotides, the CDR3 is TGCGCCAGCAGCTCCCGGCTAGGGGGGGATGAGCAGTTCTTC.

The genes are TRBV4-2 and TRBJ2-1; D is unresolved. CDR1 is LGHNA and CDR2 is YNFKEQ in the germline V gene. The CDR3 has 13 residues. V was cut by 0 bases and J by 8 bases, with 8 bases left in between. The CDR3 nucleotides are TGTGCCAGCAGCCAAGAAGGCGGCTATGAGCAGTTCTTC. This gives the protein CASSQEGGYEQFF.

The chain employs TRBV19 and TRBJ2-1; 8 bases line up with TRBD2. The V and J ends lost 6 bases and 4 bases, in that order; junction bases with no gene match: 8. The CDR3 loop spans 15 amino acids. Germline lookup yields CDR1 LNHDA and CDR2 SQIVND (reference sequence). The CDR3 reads CASSRTSSHYNEQFF. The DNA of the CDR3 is TGTGCCAGTAGCCGGACTAGCAGCCATTACAATGAGCAGTTCTTC.

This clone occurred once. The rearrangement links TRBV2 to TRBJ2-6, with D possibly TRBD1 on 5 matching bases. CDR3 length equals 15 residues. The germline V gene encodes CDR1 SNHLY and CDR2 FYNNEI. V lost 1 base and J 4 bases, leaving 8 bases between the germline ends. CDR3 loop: CASSEEGVGANVLTF. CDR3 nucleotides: TGTGCCAGCAGTGAAGAAGGGGTAGGGGCCAACGTCCTGACTTTC. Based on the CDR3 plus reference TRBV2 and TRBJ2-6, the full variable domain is EPEVTQTPSHQVTQMGQEVILRCVPISNHLYFYWYRQILGQKVEFLVSFYNNEISEKSEIFDDQFSVERPDGSNFTLKIRSTKLEDSAMYFCASSEEGVGANVLTFGAGSRLTVL.

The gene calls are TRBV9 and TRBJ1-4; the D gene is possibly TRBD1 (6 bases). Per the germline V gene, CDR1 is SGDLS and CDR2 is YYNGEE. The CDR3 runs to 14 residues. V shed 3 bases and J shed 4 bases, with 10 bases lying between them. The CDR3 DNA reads TGTGCCAGCAGCGGGACAGCTAGTAATGAAAAACTGTTTTTT. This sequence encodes CASSGTASNEKLFF.

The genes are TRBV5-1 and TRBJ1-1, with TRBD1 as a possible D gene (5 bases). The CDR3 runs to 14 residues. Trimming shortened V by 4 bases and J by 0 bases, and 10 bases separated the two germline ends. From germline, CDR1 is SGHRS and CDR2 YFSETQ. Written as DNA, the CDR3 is TGCGCCAGCAGCGTTCAGGACATGAACACTGAAGCTTTCTTT. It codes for CASSVQDMNTEAFF.

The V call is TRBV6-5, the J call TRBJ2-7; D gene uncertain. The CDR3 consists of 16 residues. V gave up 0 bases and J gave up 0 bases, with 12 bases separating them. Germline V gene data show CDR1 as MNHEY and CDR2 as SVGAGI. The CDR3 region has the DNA TGTGCCAGCAGTTACTCGACCAGGCCCAGCTCCTACGAGCAGTACTTC. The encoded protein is CASSYSTRPSSYEQYF.

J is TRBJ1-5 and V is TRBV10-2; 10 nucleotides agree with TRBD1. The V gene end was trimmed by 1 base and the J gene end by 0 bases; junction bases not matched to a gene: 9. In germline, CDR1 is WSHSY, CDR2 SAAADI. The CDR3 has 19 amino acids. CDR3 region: CASSELYGTGVGSNQPQHF. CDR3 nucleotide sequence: TGCGCCAGCAGTGAGTTATATGGGACAGGGGTCGGTAGCAATCAGCCCCAGCATTTT.

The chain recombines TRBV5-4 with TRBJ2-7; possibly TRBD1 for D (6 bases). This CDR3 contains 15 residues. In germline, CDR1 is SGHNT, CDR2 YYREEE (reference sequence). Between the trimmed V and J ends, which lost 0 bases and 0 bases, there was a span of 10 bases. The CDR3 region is CASSLAGALSYEQYF. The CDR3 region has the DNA TGTGCCAGCAGCTTGGCAGGGGCACTCTCCTACGAGCAGTACTTC.

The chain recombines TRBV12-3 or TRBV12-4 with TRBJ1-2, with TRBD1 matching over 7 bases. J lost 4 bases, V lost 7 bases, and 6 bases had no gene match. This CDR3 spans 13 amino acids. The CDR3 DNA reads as TGTGCCAGCACGGGACAGCCTCTCTATGGCTACACCTTC. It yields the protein CASTGQPLYGYTF.

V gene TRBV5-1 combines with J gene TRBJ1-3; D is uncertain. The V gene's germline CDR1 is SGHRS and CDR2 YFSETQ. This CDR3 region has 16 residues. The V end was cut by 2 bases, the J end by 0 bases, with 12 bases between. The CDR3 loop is CASSLWQAGSGNTIYF. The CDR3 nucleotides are TGCGCCAGCAGCTTATGGCAGGCCGGCTCTGGAAACACCATATATTTT.

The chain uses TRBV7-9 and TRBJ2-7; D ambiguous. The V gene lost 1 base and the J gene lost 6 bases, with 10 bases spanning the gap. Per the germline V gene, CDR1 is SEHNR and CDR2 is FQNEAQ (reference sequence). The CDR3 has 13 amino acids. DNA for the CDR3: TGTGCCAGCAGCTTAGAGAGCTCGGGCGAGCAGTACTTC. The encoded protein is CASSLESSGEQYF.

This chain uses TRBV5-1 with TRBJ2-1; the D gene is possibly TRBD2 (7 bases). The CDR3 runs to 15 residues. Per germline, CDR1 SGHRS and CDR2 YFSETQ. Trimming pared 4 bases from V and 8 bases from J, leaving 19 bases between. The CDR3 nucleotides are TGCGCCAGCAGCGCGGCGGGGGCCCCCGCGTATGAGCAGTTCTTC. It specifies CASSAAGAPAYEQFF.

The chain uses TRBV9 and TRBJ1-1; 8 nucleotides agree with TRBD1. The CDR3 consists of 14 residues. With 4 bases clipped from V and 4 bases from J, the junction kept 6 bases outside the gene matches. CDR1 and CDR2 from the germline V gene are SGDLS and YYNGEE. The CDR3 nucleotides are TGTGCCAGCAGCCCCCGGACAGGGCCCACTGAAGCTTTCTTT. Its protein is CASSPRTGPTEAFF.

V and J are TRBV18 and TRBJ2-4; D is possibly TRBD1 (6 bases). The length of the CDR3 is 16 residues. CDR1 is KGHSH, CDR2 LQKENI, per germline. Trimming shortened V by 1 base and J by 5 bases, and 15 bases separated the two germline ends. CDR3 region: CASSPLGRGLENIQYF. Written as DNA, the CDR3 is TGTGCCAGCTCACCACTCGGCAGGGGATTGGAAAACATTCAGTACTTC.

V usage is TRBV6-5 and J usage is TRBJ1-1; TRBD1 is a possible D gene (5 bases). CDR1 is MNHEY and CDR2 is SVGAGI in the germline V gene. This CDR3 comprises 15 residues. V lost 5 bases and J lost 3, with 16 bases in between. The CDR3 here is CASSTRQRRDTEAFF. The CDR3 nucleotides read TGTGCCAGCAGTACCCGACAGAGGAGGGACACTGAAGCTTTCTTT.